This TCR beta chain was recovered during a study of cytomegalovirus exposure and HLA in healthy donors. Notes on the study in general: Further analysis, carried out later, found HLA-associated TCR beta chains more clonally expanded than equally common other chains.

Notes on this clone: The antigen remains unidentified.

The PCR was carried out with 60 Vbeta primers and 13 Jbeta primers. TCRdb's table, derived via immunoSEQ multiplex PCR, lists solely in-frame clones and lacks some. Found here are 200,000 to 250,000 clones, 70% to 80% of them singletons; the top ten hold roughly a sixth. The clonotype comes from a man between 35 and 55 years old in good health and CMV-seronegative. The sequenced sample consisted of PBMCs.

The chain's CDR3 is CAWSVMAGAEAFF. The CDR3 bases are TGTGCCTGGAGTGTAATGGCAGGGGCTGAAGCTTTCTTT. V is TRBV30 and J is TRBJ1-1, with D possibly matching TRBD1 (6 bases). Germline CDR1 is GTSNPN and CDR2 is SVGIG (reference sequence). The CDR3 extends over 13 amino acids. Trimming shortened V by 0 bases and J by 6 bases, and 11 bases separated the two germline ends.